Below, 18 T cell receptor beta chains from the same sample are listed, as sequenced in a study of T cell responses to AZD1222 COVID-19 vaccine. Sequencing used immunoSEQ multiplex PCR; TCRdb keeps in-frame clones, though not all of them. This sample has some 150,000 clones, with 88% found just once. This specimen was peripheral blood, taken 28 days after the second AZD1222 dose. The receptors derive from an adult who received the AZD1222 COVID-19 vaccine.

This chain links TRBV6-1 with TRBJ2-5; the D is unclear. The V end was cut by 3 bases, the J end by 4 bases, with 9 bases between. This CDR3 has 13 residues. In germline, CDR1 is MNHNS, CDR2 SASEGT. In DNA, the CDR3 is TGTGCCAGCAGTGACCCCTGGGGAGAGACCCAGTACTTC. This gives the protein CASSDPWGETQYF.

The chain carries TRBV7-2 and TRBJ2-3, with 8 nucleotides matching TRBD2. Looked up from germline, CDR1 is SGHTA and CDR2 is FQGNSA. The CDR3 runs 17 residues. V gave up 4 bases and J gave up 5 bases; unmatched junction bases: 14. Here the CDR3 DNA reads TGTGCCAGCAGCTGGCTAATACCGGGACTAGGGGTAGATACGCAGTATTTT. Residues: CASSWLIPGLGVDTQYF.

There are a few counts of this clone. In DNA, the CDR3 is TGTGCCTGGAAATGGGACAGGGGAAGCATTCAGTACTTC. It codes for CAWKWDRGSIQYF. J is TRBJ2-4 and V is TRBV30, with 10 bases lining up with TRBD1. V dropped 4 bases and J dropped 9; count of bases not matched to a gene: 6. Germline assignment: CDR1 GTSNPN and CDR2 SVGIG (reference sequence). The CDR3 consists of 13 residues.

In its sample, this clone was seen once. V usage is TRBV2 and J usage is TRBJ1-5; D remains unclear. CDR3 length: 12 residues. Germline CDR1 is SNHLY and CDR2 is FYNNEI. With 3 bases removed from V and 2 bases from J, the gap between germline ends came to 2 bases. The CDR3 sequence is CASSDGNQPQHF. DNA of the CDR3: TGTGCCAGCAGTGATGGCAATCAGCCCCAGCATTTT.

The chain is built from TRBV5-1 and TRBJ1-1, with TRBD1 matching over 7 bases. Germline values: CDR1 SGHRS, CDR2 YFSETQ. Losses at the gene ends were 4 bases for V and 4 bases for J; bases not matched to a gene: 4. CDR3 size: 13 residues. CDR3 loop: CASSIGQATEAFF. The CDR3 nucleotides read TGCGCCAGCAGCATAGGACAGGCCACTGAAGCTTTCTTT. Using reference TRBV5-1 and TRBJ1-1 for the parts outside the CDR3, the full variable domain is KAGVTQTPRYLIKTRGQQVTLSCSPISGHRSVSWYQQTPGQGLQFLFEYFSETQRNKGNFPGRFSGRQFSNSRSEMNVSTLELGDSALYLCASSIGQATEAFFGQGTRLTVV.

The rearrangement links TRBV19 to TRBJ2-5; D possibly uses TRBD1 or TRBD2 (7 bases each). Trimming took off 2 bases at V and 6 bases at J, with 19 bases between the two ends. In germline, CDR1 is LNHDA, CDR2 SQIVND (reference sequence). This CDR3 comprises 16 residues. The CDR3 nucleotides are TGTGCCAGTAGTATATCCCAGGGGGGGAGGGGGAAGACCCAGTACTTC. It yields the protein CASSISQGGRGKTQYF.

J is TRBJ2-3 and V is TRBV3-1 (or the pseudogene TRBV3-2), with D unresolved. V was pared by 4 bases and J by 2 bases, with 16 bases between. This CDR3 is built from 16 residues. Germline CDR1 and CDR2: LGHDT and YNNKEL (reference sequence). The CDR3: CASSPFREQVTDTQYF. DNA of the CDR3: TGTGCCAGCAGCCCCTTCCGAGAGCAGGTCACAGATACGCAGTATTTT.

J is TRBJ2-4 and V is TRBV7-9; 14 bases line up with TRBD2. Losses at the gene ends were 5 bases for V and 0 bases for J; bases not matched to a gene: 9. In germline, CDR1 is SEHNR, CDR2 FQNEAQ (reference sequence). This CDR3 comprises 19 residues. This CDR3 reads CASSPGLAGGTIAKNIQYF. The DNA of the CDR3 is TGTGCCAGCAGCCCCGGACTAGCGGGGGGCACAATAGCCAAAAACATTCAGTACTTC.

The chain joins TRBV11-3 to TRBJ2-2; 9 bases are shared with TRBD1. This CDR3 spans 14 amino acids. The V gene's germline CDR1 is SGHNT and CDR2 YENEEA. V trimming: 6 bases; J trimming: 5 bases; junction bases outside the gene matches: 4. The CDR3 region is CASSPQGATGELFF. CDR3 nucleotide sequence: TGTGCCAGCAGTCCACAGGGGGCTACCGGGGAGCTGTTTTTT.

The CDR3 spells CASSLKLGQNLAKNIQYF. CDR3 coding DNA: TGTGCCAGCAGCCTCAAACTGGGTCAGAACCTAGCCAAAAACATTCAGTACTTC. This rearrangement joins TRBV7-8 to TRBJ2-4, with no clear D. The CDR3 consists of 18 residues. Germline values: CDR1 SGHVS, CDR2 FQNEAQ. Trimming took off 5 bases at V and 0 bases at J, with 20 bases between the two ends.

This chain connects TRBV30 to TRBJ2-3, with a weak D call TRBD2 (5 bases). Per germline, CDR1 GTSNPN and CDR2 SVGIG (reference sequence). V lost 1 base and J 0 bases, leaving 11 bases between the germline ends. The CDR3 has 15 residues. Here the CDR3 reads CAWSARRQSTDTQYF. CDR3 bases: TGTGCCTGGAGTGCCCGGAGGCAGAGCACAGATACGCAGTATTTT.

This rearrangement joins TRBV30 to TRBJ1-3, with D perhaps matching TRBD1 (6 bases). Per the germline V gene, CDR1 is GTSNPN and CDR2 is SVGIG (reference sequence). Between the trimmed V and J ends, which lost 0 bases and 2 bases, there was a span of 11 bases. There are 15 residues in the CDR3. The CDR3, as DNA: TGTGCCTGGAGTGTACCGGGACATCCTGGAAACACCATATATTTT. Amino acids: CAWSVPGHPGNTIYF.

The chain links TRBV7-2 to TRBJ1-2, with a possible D match to TRBD1 (6 bases). From germline, CDR1 is SGHTA and CDR2 FQGNSA. Trimming left V 5 bases short and J 3 bases short, with 16 bases between. The CDR3 spans 15 residues. CDR3 bases: TGTGCCAGCAGCCCTTGGACAGCGCAGCACTATGGCTACACCTTC. This codes for CASSPWTAQHYGYTF.

This clone was detected only once. The chain links TRBV5-1 to TRBJ2-1, with D perhaps given as TRBD1 or TRBD2 (7 bases each). V gave up 0 bases and J gave up 12 bases, with 16 bases separating them. This CDR3 contains 14 residues. Germline V gives CDR1 SGHRS, CDR2 YFSETQ. This CDR3 reads CASSLEVRGGTQFF. In DNA form, the CDR3 reads TGCGCCAGCAGCTTGGAAGTCAGGGGGGGAACGCAGTTCTTC.

This chain connects TRBV6-4 to TRBJ1-1; no clear D gene. Germline CDR1 MRHNA, CDR2 SNTAGT. Trimming removed 5 bases from V and 4 bases from J, with 14 bases in between. CDR3 length: 14 residues. CDR3 amino acids: CASSLDAVGTEAFF. Here the CDR3 DNA reads TGTGCCAGCAGTCTCGACGCTGTGGGCACTGAAGCTTTCTTT.

The chain employs TRBV30 and TRBJ1-2; possible D gene TRBD1, 5 bases. Trimming left V 5 bases short and J 8 bases short, with 18 bases between. The germline gives CDR1 GTSNPN, CDR2 SVGIG (reference sequence). This CDR3 comprises 13 residues. The CDR3 DNA is TGTGCCTGGGGGGTTTTCGGGACCGGAGGCTACACCTTC. Its translation is CAWGVFGTGGYTF.

This rearrangement joins TRBV5-1 to TRBJ1-4, with 7 bases lining up with TRBD1. CDR3 length: 16 residues. V lost 2 bases, J lost 10 bases, and 14 bases stayed unmatched. Per the germline V gene, CDR1 is SGHRS and CDR2 is YFSETQ. The DNA of the CDR3 is TGCGCCAGCAGCTTAAATTTTGACAGGGCCTTAGGAAAACTGTTTTTT. Its translation: CASSLNFDRALGKLFF.

The chain joins TRBV7-3 to TRBJ2-1; 10 bases are a match to TRBD2. The CDR3 extends over 16 amino acids. The ends lost 0 bases at V and 7 bases at J; junction bases unmatched: 6. Germline V lookup: CDR1 SGHTA, CDR2 FQGTGA. CDR3 region: CASSLTLAGGGNEQFF. CDR3 bases: TGTGCCAGCAGCTTAACCTTAGCGGGGGGCGGTAATGAGCAGTTCTTC.